This T cell receptor beta chain emerged from a study of beta chain features in type 1 diabetes. Study summary: All of the samples together had 95 million to 140 million sorted cells examined.

The investigators reverse transcribed all of the isolated RNA, so they sequenced expressed TCRB transcripts. Several million reads per sample on average were obtained from naive, central memory and regulatory T cell samples. Some clones are missing from TCRdb's copy, which holds only in-frame ones; the method was immunoSEQ multiplex PCR. The table has a few hundred thousand clones, about 15% seen once. Sequencing was done on a sample of naive CD4+ T cells from blood. The TCR originated in a man aged 30 to 39 in good health.

CDR3 bases: TGTGCCTGGAGTCAGGGGGGCAATCAGCCCCAGCATTTT. It is translated as CAWSQGGNQPQHF. The rearrangement links TRBV30 to TRBJ1-5; TRBD1 matches 7 bases. The CDR3 is 13 amino acids. V was pared by 2 bases and J by 2 bases, with 0 bases of the junction left unmatched. In germline, CDR1 is GTSNPN, CDR2 SVGIG (reference sequence).